Detailed here is one T cell receptor (beta chain). The CDR3 sequence is 19 residues long. Germline V gene lookup returns CDR1 SGHAT and CDR2 FQNNGV. This sample stems from a study of T cells expressing NK-cell markers. TCRdb reprocessed the 5' RACE reads, with one entry per CDR3 protein and no DNA. The record lists around 180,000 distinct CDR3 sequences, of which the ten most abundant hold around 21%. What was sequenced was blood T cells: a sorted CD56 or NKG2C T cell subset, CD4+ or CD8+ T cells, or bulk PBMC T cells (not recorded which). The chain joins TRBV11-2 to TRBJ1-1; TCRdb's assignment of TRBD1 cannot be checked, as there is no DNA. This clonotype was obtained from a man aged 18 to 69 in good health. The CDR3 here is CASSASWGDTTQLYTEAFF.